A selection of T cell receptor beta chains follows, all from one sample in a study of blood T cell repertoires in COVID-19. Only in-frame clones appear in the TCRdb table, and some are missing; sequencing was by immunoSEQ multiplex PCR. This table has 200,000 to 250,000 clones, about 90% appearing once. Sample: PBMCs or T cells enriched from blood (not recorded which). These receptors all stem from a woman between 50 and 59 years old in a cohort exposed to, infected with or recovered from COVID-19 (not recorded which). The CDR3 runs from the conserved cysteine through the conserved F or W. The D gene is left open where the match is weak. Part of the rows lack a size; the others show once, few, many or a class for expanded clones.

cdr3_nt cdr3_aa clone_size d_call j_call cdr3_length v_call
TGTGCCACCAGTGACATACCCTCAGGGCAGCAAGAGACCCAGTACTTC CATSDIPSGQQETQYF . . TRBJ2-5 16 TRBV24-1
TGTGCCAGCAGCCCCGACGGGATTGGCCTAGGAAACACCATATATTTT CASSPDGIGLGNTIYF . . TRBJ1-3 16 TRBV5-4
TGTGCCAGCAGTCTGACAGGGACAGGGGAAAAACTGTTTTTT CASSLTGTGEKLFF . TRBD1 TRBJ1-4 14 TRBV28
TGTGCCAGCAGTCTGGCGTTCGGGGCGGGGGAGACCCAGTACTTC CASSLAFGAGETQYF . . TRBJ2-5 15 TRBV28
TGTGCCAGTACCGCTAGCGGGGGAGCCTACAATGAGCAGTTCTTC CASTASGGAYNEQFF . TRBD2 TRBJ2-1 15 TRBV19
TGCGCCAGCAGTTTAGGGGCCCGTCAGCCCCAGCATTTT CASSLGARQPQHF . . TRBJ1-5 13 TRBV10-2
TGTGCCTGGAGTACCCTATCTGGAAACACCATATATTTT CAWSTLSGNTIYF . . TRBJ1-3 13 TRBV30
TGCGCCAGCAGCCAAGATACAGGGTCTACTACTCAGCCCCAGCATTTT CASSQDTGSTTQPQHF . . TRBJ1-5 16 TRBV4-3
TGTGCCAGCAGTTATGGGCTAGCGGAGCCAGAGCAGTACTTC CASSYGLAEPEQYF few TRBD2 TRBJ2-7 14 TRBV6-5
TGTGCCTGGAGTGTAGGGGGACACACTGAAGCTTTCTTT CAWSVGGHTEAFF . . TRBJ1-1 13 TRBV30
TGTGCCAGCAGCTCAATGCGGGGCTCCTACGAGCAGTACTTC CASSSMRGSYEQYF . . TRBJ2-7 14 TRBV7-9
TGTGCCAGCAGTCGGACGCCAGGGGCGCGTGAAGCTTTCTTT CASSRTPGAREAFF . . TRBJ1-1 14 TRBV2
TGTGCCAGCAGCGCCAATACAGGGTACGGCACTGAAGCTTTCTTT CASSANTGYGTEAFF once . TRBJ1-1 15 TRBV7-2
TGTGCCAGCAGCTTATCCCTAGATTCCCATGGCTACACCTTC CASSLSLDSHGYTF . . TRBJ1-2 14 TRBV11-2
TGCGCCAGCTCTACGACAGCTACAAATTCACCCCTCCACTTT CASSTTATNSPLHF . . TRBJ1-6 14 TRBV10-2